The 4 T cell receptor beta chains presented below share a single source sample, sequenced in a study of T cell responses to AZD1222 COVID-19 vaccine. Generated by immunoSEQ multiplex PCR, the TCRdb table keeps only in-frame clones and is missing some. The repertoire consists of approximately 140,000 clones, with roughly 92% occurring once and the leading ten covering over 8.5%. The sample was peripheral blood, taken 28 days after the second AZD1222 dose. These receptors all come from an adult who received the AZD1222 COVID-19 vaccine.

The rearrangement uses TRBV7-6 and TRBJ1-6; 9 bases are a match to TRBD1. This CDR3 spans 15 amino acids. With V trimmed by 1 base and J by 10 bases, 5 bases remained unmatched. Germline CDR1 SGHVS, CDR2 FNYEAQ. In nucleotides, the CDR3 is TGTGCCAGCAGCTTAGGGGGACAGGGAGGGTCACCCCTCCACTTT. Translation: CASSLGGQGGSPLHF.

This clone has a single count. The CDR3 DNA follows: TGTGCCAGCAGCTCAGCCCAGACAGTTCACACTGAAGCTTTCTTT. Its translation is CASSSAQTVHTEAFF. The chain recombines TRBV3-1 (or the pseudogene TRBV3-2) with TRBJ1-1; possibly TRBD1 for D (5 bases). CDR1 and CDR2 from the germline V gene are LGHDT and YNNKEL (reference sequence). The CDR3 sequence is 15 residues long. V lost 5 bases to trimming and J lost 3 bases, with 16 bases between them.

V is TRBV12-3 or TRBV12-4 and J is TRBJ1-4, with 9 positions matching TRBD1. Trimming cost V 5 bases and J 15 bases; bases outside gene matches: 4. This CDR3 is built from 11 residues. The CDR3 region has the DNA TGTGCCAGCAGTAGGGACAGGGAAGTGTTTTTT. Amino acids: CASSRDREVFF.

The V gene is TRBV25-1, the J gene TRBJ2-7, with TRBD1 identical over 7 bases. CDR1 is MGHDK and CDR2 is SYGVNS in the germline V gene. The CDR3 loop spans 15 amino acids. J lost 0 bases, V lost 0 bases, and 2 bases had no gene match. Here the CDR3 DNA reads TGTGCCAGCAGTGAATATTCAGGGGGCTCCTACGAGCAGTACTTC. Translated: CASSEYSGGSYEQYF.